The 10 T cell receptor beta chains below come from one sample, sequenced in a study of technical replicates of blood from a handful of donors. Sequenced by immunoSEQ multiplex PCR; TCRdb stores in-frame clones only, minus some. The sample yields about 66,000 clones, 85% to 90% seen once. The sample was PBMCs. These receptors all stem from a human donor in good health. Some clones in this sample may be carry-over from other donors' samples.

The V call is TRBV5-1, the J call TRBJ2-2, with a weak D call TRBD1 (5 bases). CDR1 is SGHRS, CDR2 YFSETQ, per germline. The CDR3 extends over 16 amino acids. V shed 4 bases and J shed 0 bases, with 13 bases lying between them. CDR3 sequence (DNA): TGCGCCAGCAGCCCGACTCCGACAGCGAACACCGGGGAGCTGTTTTTT. Its protein is CASSPTPTANTGELFF.

V gene TRBV29-1 combines with J gene TRBJ2-7; D gene unclear. This CDR3 contains 19 residues. V was cut by 5 bases and J by 2 bases, with 31 bases left in between. Germline V CDR1 and CDR2: SQVTM, ANQGSEA. CDR3 sequence: CSVPHRRPVPTILTYEQYF. The CDR3 nucleotides are TGCAGCGTTCCACACCGGAGACCGGTCCCGACGATATTAACCTACGAGCAGTACTTC.

V usage is TRBV28 and J usage is TRBJ2-7; 7 bases match TRBD1. The CDR3 length is 12 residues. CDR1 and CDR2 from the germline V gene are MDHEN and SYDVKM. J gave up 13 bases and V 4 bases, and 10 bases lay outside the gene matches. CDR3 protein: CASSSLRDRLYF. The CDR3 coding sequence is TGTGCCAGCAGTTCTTTAAGGGACAGACTATACTTC. Looking up the rest from reference TRBV28 and TRBJ2-7 gives the full variable domain: DVKVTQSSRYLVKRTGEKVFLECVQDMDHENMFWYRQDPGLGLRLIYFSYDVKMKEKGDIPEGYSVSREKKERFSLILESASTNQTSMYLCASSSLRDRLYFGPGTRLTVT.

V is TRBV5-1 and J is TRBJ1-1; D is unclear. The V gene lost 4 bases and the J gene lost 6 bases, with 16 bases spanning the gap. This CDR3 is 14 amino acids long. The V gene's germline CDR1 is SGHRS and CDR2 YFSETQ. Here the CDR3 reads CASSPMGIVAEAFF. CDR3 sequence (DNA): TGCGCCAGCAGCCCTATGGGCATAGTGGCTGAAGCTTTCTTT.

The chain links TRBV7-9 to TRBJ2-1, with 10 bases identical to TRBD1. Germline CDR1 SEHNR, CDR2 FQNEAQ (reference sequence). CDR3 size: 14 residues. With V trimmed by 7 bases and J by 5 bases, 5 bases remained unmatched. DNA for the CDR3: TGTGCCAGCATCGGGACAGGGGTCCACAATGAGCAGTTCTTC. Translating gives CASIGTGVHNEQFF.

This rearrangement joins TRBV11-2 to TRBJ2-7, with D perhaps matching TRBD1 (6 bases). The germline gives CDR1 SGHAT, CDR2 FQNNGV. CDR3 length: 14 residues. V shed 4 bases and J shed 0 bases, with 10 bases lying between them. CDR3 in amino acids: CASSSPQGSYEQYF. The CDR3 DNA reads TGTGCCAGCAGCTCGCCACAGGGCTCCTACGAGCAGTACTTC.

This chain uses TRBV7-3 with TRBJ2-2, with 12 bases fitting TRBD2. Germline-derived CDR1 and CDR2 are SGHTA and FQGTGA. V lost 1 base and J lost 7; bases outside the gene matches: 7. The CDR3 extends over 17 amino acids. In DNA, the CDR3 is TGTGCCAGCAGCTTAAACCTAGCGGGAGGGCCGGGCGGGGAGCTGTTTTTT. It codes for CASSLNLAGGPGGELFF.

The rearrangement uses TRBV2 and TRBJ2-5; no reliable D call. Germline CDR1 SNHLY, CDR2 FYNNEI. The ends were cut back, 4 bases at V and 5 bases at J, with 8 bases in the middle. The CDR3 extends over 12 amino acids. The CDR3 sequence: CASSGQLETQYF. The CDR3 region has the DNA TGTGCCAGCAGTGGGCAATTGGAGACCCAGTACTTC.

J is TRBJ1-2 and V is TRBV18; tentative D call: TRBD1 (6 bases). Per the germline V gene, CDR1 is KGHSH and CDR2 is LQKENI. Trimming pared 3 bases from V and 3 bases from J, leaving 14 bases between. The CDR3 loop spans 15 amino acids. For the CDR3, the DNA is TGTGCCAGCTCACCGTCGGGACAACTCGACTATGGCTACACCTTC. Amino acids: CASSPSGQLDYGYTF.

This clone was counted between two and nine times. The V gene is TRBV5-1, the J gene TRBJ1-3; D unclear. V lost 4 bases to trimming and J lost 0 bases, with 5 bases between them. CDR3 length: 13 amino acids. From germline, CDR1 is SGHRS and CDR2 YFSETQ. DNA for the CDR3: TGCGCCAGCAGCACGGGCTCTGGAAACACCATATATTTT. Its protein is CASSTGSGNTIYF.